This T cell receptor beta chain was captured by sequencing in a study of graft-versus-host responses after intestinal transplantation. Study in general: Grafts were multivisceral, liver-intestinal, or isolated intestinal. Uniformly, recipients were administered anti-thymocyte globulin induction with subsequent tacrolimus and steroids for approximately three years. Study observations and caveats: Among circulating GvH clones, peak levels were associated with early post-transplant declines in HvG clones.

Only one count was recorded for this clone. Its target is not known. Generated by immunoSEQ multiplex PCR, the TCRdb table keeps only in-frame clones and is missing some. The repertoire consists of 70,000 to 95,000 clones, with roughly 93% occurring once and the leading ten covering around 1.2%. CDR3 length: 15 residues. Germline V CDR1 and CDR2: SGHNT, YYREEE (reference sequence). Deletions cut 3 bases from V and 4 bases from J, with 17 bases between. The chain carries TRBV5-4 and TRBJ2-7, with D unresolved. This receptor was taken from a human donor who was the organ donor for an intestinal transplant. The sequenced sample was unstimulated CD8+ T cells sorted from spleen or lymph node cells, obtained before transplant. CDR3 coding DNA: TGTGCCAGCAGCTCCTCTAGGTCTGACGGGTACGAGCAGTACTTC. It translates to CASSSSRSDGYEQYF.